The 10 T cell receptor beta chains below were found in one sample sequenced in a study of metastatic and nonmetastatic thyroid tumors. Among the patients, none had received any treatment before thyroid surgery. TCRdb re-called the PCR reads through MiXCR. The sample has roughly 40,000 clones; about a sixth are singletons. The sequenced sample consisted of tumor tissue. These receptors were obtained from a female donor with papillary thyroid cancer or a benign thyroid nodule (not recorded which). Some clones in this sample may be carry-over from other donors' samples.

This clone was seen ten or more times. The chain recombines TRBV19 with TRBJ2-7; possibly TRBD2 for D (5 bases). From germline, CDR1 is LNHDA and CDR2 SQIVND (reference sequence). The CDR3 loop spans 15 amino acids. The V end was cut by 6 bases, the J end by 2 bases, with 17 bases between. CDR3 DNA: TGTGCCAGTAGCCCACGACGGGGTGGGACCTACGAGCAGTACTTC. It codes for CASSPRRGGTYEQYF.

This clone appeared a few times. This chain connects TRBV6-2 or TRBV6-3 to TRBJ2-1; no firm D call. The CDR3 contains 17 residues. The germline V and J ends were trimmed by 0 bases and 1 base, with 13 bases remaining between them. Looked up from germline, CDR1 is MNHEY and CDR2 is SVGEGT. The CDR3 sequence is CASSYSIIIKSYNEQFF. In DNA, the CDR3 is TGTGCCAGCAGTTACTCGATTATCATTAAATCCTACAATGAGCAGTTCTTC.

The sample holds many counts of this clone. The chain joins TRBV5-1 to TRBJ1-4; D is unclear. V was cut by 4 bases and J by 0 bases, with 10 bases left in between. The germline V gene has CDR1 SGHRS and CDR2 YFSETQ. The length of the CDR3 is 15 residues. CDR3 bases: TGCGCCAGCAGCCCGGAGGCAGCAACTAATGAAAAACTGTTTTTT. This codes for CASSPEAATNEKLFF. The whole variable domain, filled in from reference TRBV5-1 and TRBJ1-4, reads KAGVTQTPRYLIKTRGQQVTLSCSPISGHRSVSWYQQTPGQGLQFLFEYFSETQRNKGNFPGRFSGRQFSNSRSEMNVSTLELGDSALYLCASSPEAATNEKLFFGSGTQLSVL.

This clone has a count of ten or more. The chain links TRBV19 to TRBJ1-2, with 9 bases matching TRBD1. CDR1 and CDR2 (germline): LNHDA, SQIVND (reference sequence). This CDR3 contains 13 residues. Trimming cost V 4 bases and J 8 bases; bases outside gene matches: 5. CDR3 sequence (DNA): TGTGCCAGTAGTAAACAGGGGGCCGGGGGCTACACCTTC. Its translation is CASSKQGAGGYTF. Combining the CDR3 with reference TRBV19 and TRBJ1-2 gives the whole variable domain DGGITQSPKYLFRKEGQNVTLSCEQNLNHDAMYWYRQDPGQGLRLIYYSQIVNDFQKGDIAEGYSVSREKKESFPLTVTSAQKNPTAFYLCASSKQGAGGYTFGSGTRLTVV.

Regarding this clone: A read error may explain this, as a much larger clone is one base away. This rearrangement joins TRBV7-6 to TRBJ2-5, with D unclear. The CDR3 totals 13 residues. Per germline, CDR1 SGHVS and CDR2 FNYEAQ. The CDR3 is CASSSPGLETKYF. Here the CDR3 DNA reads TGTGCCAGCAGCTCCCCCGGGCTAGAGACCAAGTACTTC.

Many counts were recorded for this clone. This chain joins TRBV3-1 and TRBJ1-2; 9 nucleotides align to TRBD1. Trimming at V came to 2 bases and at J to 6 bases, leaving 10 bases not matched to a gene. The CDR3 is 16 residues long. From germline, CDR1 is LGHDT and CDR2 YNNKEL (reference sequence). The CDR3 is CASSQLEGTGFNGYTF. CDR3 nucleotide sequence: TGTGCCAGCAGCCAATTGGAGGGGACAGGGTTTAATGGCTACACCTTC.

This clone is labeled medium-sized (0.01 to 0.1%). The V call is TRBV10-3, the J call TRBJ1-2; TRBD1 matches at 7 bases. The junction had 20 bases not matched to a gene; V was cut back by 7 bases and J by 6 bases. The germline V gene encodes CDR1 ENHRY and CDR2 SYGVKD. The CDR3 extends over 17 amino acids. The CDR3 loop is CAITPMDRLPQLDGYTF. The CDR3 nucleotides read TGTGCCATCACCCCAATGGACAGGCTCCCCCAGTTGGATGGCTACACCTTC.

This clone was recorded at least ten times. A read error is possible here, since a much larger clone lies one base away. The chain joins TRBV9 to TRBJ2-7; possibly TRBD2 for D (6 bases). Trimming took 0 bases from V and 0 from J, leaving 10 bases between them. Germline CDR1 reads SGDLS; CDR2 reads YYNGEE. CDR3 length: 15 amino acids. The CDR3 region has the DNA TGTGCCAGCAGCGTAGAACCGGAGGGCTCCTACGAGCAGTACTTC. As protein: CASSVEPEGSYEQYF.

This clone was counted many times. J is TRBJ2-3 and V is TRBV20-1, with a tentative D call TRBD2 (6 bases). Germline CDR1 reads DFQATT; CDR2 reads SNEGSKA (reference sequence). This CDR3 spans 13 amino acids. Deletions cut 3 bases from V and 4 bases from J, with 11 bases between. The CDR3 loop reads CSARDGSADTQYF. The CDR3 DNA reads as TGCAGTGCTAGGGACGGGAGCGCAGATACGCAGTATTTT.

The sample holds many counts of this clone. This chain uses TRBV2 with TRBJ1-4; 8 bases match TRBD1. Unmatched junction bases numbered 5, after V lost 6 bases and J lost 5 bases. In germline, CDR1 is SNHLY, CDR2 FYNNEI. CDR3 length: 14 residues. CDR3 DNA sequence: TGTGCCAGCAGCGCCCGGGACAGGAATGAAAAACTGTTTTTT. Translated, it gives CASSARDRNEKLFF.